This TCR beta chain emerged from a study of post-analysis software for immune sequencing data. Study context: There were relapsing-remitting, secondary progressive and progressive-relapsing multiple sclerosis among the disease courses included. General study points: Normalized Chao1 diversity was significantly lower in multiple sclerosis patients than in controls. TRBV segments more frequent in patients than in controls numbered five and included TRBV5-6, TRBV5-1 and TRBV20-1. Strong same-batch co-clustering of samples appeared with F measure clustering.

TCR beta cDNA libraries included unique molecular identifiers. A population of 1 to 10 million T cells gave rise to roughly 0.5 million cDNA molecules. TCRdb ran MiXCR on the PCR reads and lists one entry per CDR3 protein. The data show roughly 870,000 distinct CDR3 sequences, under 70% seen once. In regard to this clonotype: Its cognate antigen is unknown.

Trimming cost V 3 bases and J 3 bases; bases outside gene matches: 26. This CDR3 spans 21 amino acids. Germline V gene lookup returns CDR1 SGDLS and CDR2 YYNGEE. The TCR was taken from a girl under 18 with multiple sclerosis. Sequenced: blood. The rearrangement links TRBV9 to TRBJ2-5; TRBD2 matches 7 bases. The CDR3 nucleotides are TGTGCCAGCAGCGCGAGGCCCTCCTTGGAGCGGGATACGGAAGAGGAAGAGACCCAGTACTTC. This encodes CASSARPSLERDTEEEETQYF.